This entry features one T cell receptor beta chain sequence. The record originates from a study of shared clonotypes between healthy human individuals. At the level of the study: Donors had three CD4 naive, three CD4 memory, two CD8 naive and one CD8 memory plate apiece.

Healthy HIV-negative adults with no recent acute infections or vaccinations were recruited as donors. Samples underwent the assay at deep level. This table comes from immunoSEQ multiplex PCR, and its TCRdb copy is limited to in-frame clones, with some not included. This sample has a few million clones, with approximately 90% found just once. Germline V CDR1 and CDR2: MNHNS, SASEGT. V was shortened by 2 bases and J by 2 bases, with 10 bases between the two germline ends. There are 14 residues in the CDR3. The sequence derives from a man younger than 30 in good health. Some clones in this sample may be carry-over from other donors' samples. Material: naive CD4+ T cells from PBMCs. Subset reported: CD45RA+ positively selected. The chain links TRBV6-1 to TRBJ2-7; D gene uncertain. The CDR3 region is CASSERSNTYEQYF. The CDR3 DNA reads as TGTGCCAGCAGTGAACGTAGTAACACCTACGAGCAGTACTTC.